This T cell receptor beta chain was recovered during a study of T cell repertoires in cytomegalovirus infection. At least ten counts were recorded for this clonotype. The target antigen is unknown. TCRdb re-called the reads with MiXCR, one entry per CDR3 protein. The data hold approximately 990,000 distinct CDR3 sequences, with roughly 30% observed a single time. This CDR3 spans 19 amino acids. Germline CDR1 is SGHVS and CDR2 is FNYEAQ. V lost 0 bases and J lost 0; bases outside the gene matches: 6. J is TRBJ2-5 and V is TRBV7-6; 14 bases are shared with TRBD2. Sample: cultured CD8+ T cells from PBMCs, taken from culture after CMV antigen stimulation. The TCR originated in a human donor in good health (CMV status not recorded). Some clones in this sample may be carry-over from other donors' samples. The CDR3 nucleotides read TGTGCCAGCAGCTTAGCAGGGACTAGCGGGGGAGGGGACCAAGAGACCCAGTACTTC. Amino acid sequence: CASSLAGTSGGGDQETQYF.